The clone carrying this T cell receptor beta chain occurred a few times. The V gene's germline CDR1 is MDHEN and CDR2 SYDVKM. This CDR3 comprises 17 residues. V shed 6 bases and J 8 bases; nucleotides not matched to a gene: 16. Time point specified: sample taken at primary tumor resection. Unsorted whole RNA of tumor, nontumor lung or frozen PBMC was sequenced. The sample is drawn from a study of spatial heterogeneity in lung cancer. Across the study: Raw-read counts averaged over ten per unique TCR and UMI combination.

One entry per CDR3 protein results from TCRdb running MiXCR on the 5' RACE reads. Among about 14,000 distinct CDR3 sequences, around 10% were seen once, and the ten largest hold about 27%. The receptor was derived from a male donor with early-stage non-small cell lung cancer. The sample in question was PBMCs, obtained at surgery. The rearrangement links TRBV28 to TRBJ1-6; 7 bases agree with TRBD1. CDR3 DNA: TGTGCCAGCAGACCCTCACACAGGGGTTACGGATATTCACCCCTCCACTTT. Its translation: CASRPSHRGYGYSPLHF.